These T cell receptor beta chains were read from a single sample in a study of blood T cell repertoires in COVID-19. Profiling relied on immunoSEQ multiplex PCR, and the TCRdb table lists in-frame clones only, not all of them. This sample has 100,000 or so clones, with around 90% found just once. The specimen was peripheral blood. The receptors shown here come from a human donor in a cohort sampled during active COVID-19. Each CDR3 is given with its conserved first and last residue. D genes are given only for firm matches. A row's size may be missing; if present it is once, few, many or a size class.

D: -; V: TRBV6-5; size: -; J: TRBJ2-7; CDR3: CASHPQGFHYEQYF; DNA: TGTGCCAGCCATCCCCAGGGTTTCCACTACGAGCAGTACTTC
D: -; V: TRBV5-1; size: -; J: TRBJ1-2; CDR3: CASSVGQPAINYGYTF; DNA: TGCGCCAGCAGCGTAGGACAGCCAGCTATTAACTATGGCTACACCTTC
D: TRBD1; V: TRBV24-1; size: -; J: TRBJ1-5; CDR3: CATSDPTGVGQPQHF; DNA: TGTGCCACCAGTGATCCGACAGGGGTCGGGCAGCCCCAGCATTTT
D: -; V: TRBV16; size: -; J: TRBJ1-2; CDR3: CASSQLTGVVLDGYTF; DNA: TGTGCCAGCAGCCAATTGACCGGGGTTGTGTTGGATGGCTACACCTTC
D: -; V: TRBV28; size: -; J: TRBJ2-6; CDR3: CASSPGQIFSGANVLTF; DNA: TGTGCCAGCAGTCCCGGACAGATATTCTCTGGGGCCAACGTCCTGACTTTC
D: TRBD2; V: TRBV5-1; size: -; J: TRBJ2-1; CDR3: CASRPGLAEGGEQFF; DNA: TGCGCCAGCCGCCCAGGACTAGCGGAGGGGGGTGAGCAGTTCTTC
D: TRBD2; V: TRBV11-2; size: -; J: TRBJ2-2; CDR3: CASSLDRWSGTTGELFF; DNA: TGTGCCAGCAGCTTAGATCGGTGGAGCGGGACCACCGGGGAGCTGTTTTTT
D: -; V: TRBV5-6; size: -; J: TRBJ1-2; CDR3: CASFGGGANYGYTF; DNA: TGTGCCAGCTTCGGAGGGGGGGCCAACTATGGCTACACCTTC
D: -; V: TRBV15; size: -; J: TRBJ2-7; CDR3: CATSKDWRIGTPQSYEQYF; DNA: TGTGCCACCAGCAAGGACTGGAGAATCGGGACACCTCAGTCCTACGAGCAGTACTTC
D: TRBD2; V: TRBV19; size: -; J: TRBJ2-2; CDR3: CASSIDRGPGGSGTGELFF; DNA: TGTGCCAGTAGTATAGACCGAGGCCCTGGCGGGAGCGGCACCGGGGAGCTGTTTTTT
D: TRBD2; V: TRBV9; size: -; J: TRBJ2-1; CDR3: CASSDPLGTSGSTGYNEQFF; DNA: TGTGCCAGCAGCGACCCCCTGGGGACTAGCGGGAGTACTGGCTACAATGAGCAGTTCTTC
D: -; V: TRBV18; size: -; J: TRBJ2-5; CDR3: CASSPRLQETQYF; DNA: TGTGCCAGCTCACCACGGCTCCAAGAGACCCAGTACTTC
D: -; V: TRBV4-1; size: -; J: TRBJ1-1; CDR3: CASSQGEGNTEAFF; DNA: TGCGCCAGCAGCCAAGGGGAGGGGAACACTGAAGCTTTCTTT
D: TRBD2; V: TRBV24-1; size: once; J: TRBJ2-2; CDR3: CATSDLHGTSGYTGELFF; DNA: TGTGCCACCAGTGATTTGCACGGTACTAGCGGATACACCGGGGAGCTGTTTTTT
D: -; V: TRBV4-3; size: -; J: TRBJ1-3; CDR3: CASSQAAGETPGNTIYF; DNA: TGCGCCAGCAGCCAAGCGGCAGGTGAAACTCCTGGAAACACCATATATTTT
D: -; V: TRBV3-1/TRBV3-2; size: -; J: TRBJ2-7; CDR3: CASLAPGEQYF; DNA: TGTGCCAGCCTAGCGCCGGGGGAGCAGTACTTC
D: TRBD1; V: TRBV7-9; size: -; J: TRBJ1-1; CDR3: CASSPANYRGGRHTEAFF; DNA: TGTGCCAGCAGCCCCGCCAACTACAGGGGTGGGAGACACACTGAAGCTTTCTTT
D: -; V: TRBV5-1; size: -; J: TRBJ2-3; CDR3: CASSRGTAGMVDTQYF; DNA: TGCGCCAGCAGCCGGGGGACGGCCGGGATGGTGGATACGCAGTATTTT
D: -; V: TRBV6-6; size: -; J: TRBJ2-7; CDR3: CASSYLGDTYEQYF; DNA: TGTGCCAGCAGTTACCTCGGGGACACCTACGAGCAGTACTTC
D: TRBD2; V: TRBV5-1; size: -; J: TRBJ2-7; CDR3: CASSSGTSGYEQYF; DNA: TGCGCCAGCAGCTCAGGGACTAGCGGCTACGAGCAGTACTTC
D: -; V: TRBV10-3; size: -; J: TRBJ1-2; CDR3: CAIREGQGEGYTF; DNA: TGTGCCATCAGGGAGGGGCAGGGCGAAGGCTACACCTTC
D: -; V: TRBV4-1; size: few; J: TRBJ2-1; CDR3: CASSQVGARPNEQFF; DNA: TGCGCCAGCAGCCAAGTGGGGGCCCGGCCCAATGAGCAGTTCTTC
D: TRBD1; V: TRBV18; size: -; J: TRBJ1-5; CDR3: CASSPFQGDQPQHF; DNA: TGTGCCAGCTCACCCTTCCAGGGGGATCAGCCCCAGCATTTT
D: -; V: TRBV10-3; size: -; J: TRBJ2-2; CDR3: CATRPGDTGELFF; DNA: TGTGCCACCCGACCGGGAGACACCGGGGAGCTGTTTTTT
D: TRBD1; V: TRBV6-5; size: -; J: TRBJ2-5; CDR3: CASSRDRGGETQYF; DNA: TGTGCCAGCAGCCGGGACAGGGGGGGGGAGACCCAGTACTTC
D: TRBD1; V: TRBV18; size: -; J: TRBJ2-5; CDR3: CASSVSDRARCQETQYF; DNA: TGTGCCAGCTCAGTATCGGACAGGGCGCGTTGCCAAGAGACCCAGTACTTC
D: TRBD1; V: TRBV5-4; size: -; J: TRBJ1-2; CDR3: CASSSRPGGAYGYTF; DNA: TGTGCCAGCAGCTCCCGTCCAGGGGGCGCGTATGGCTACACCTTC
D: -; V: TRBV28; size: -; J: TRBJ1-5; CDR3: CASSGVVSNQPQHF; DNA: TGTGCCAGCTCGGGGGTTGTTAGCAATCAGCCCCAGCATTTT
D: TRBD1; V: TRBV28; size: -; J: TRBJ1-2; CDR3: CASSSRGRGYTF; DNA: TGTGCCAGCAGTTCCAGGGGGCGCGGCTACACCTTC
D: -; V: TRBV30; size: -; J: TRBJ2-5; CDR3: CAWSRQETQYF; DNA: TGTGCCTGGAGCAGACAAGAGACCCAGTACTTC
D: -; V: TRBV18; size: -; J: TRBJ2-3; CDR3: CASSPGRGDTQYF; DNA: TGTGCCAGCTCACCAGGGCGCGGGGATACGCAGTATTTT
D: -; V: TRBV20-1; size: -; J: TRBJ2-7; CDR3: CSARHSTEQYF; DNA: TGCAGTGCCAGACACTCAACCGAGCAGTACTTC
D: TRBD2; V: TRBV5-1; size: -; J: TRBJ2-3; CDR3: CASSLGLAGGNTDTQYF; DNA: TGCGCCAGCAGCTTGGGACTAGCGGGAGGAAACACAGATACGCAGTATTTT
D: -; V: TRBV28; size: -; J: TRBJ1-2; CDR3: CASAGGNYGYTF; DNA: TGTGCCAGCGCGGGGGGTAACTATGGCTACACCTTC
D: TRBD2; V: TRBV7-3; size: -; J: TRBJ2-3; CDR3: CASSSGLAGEAQYF; DNA: TGTGCCAGCAGCTCGGGACTAGCGGGAGAGGCGCAGTATTTT
D: -; V: TRBV27; size: -; J: TRBJ2-2; CDR3: CASSPFMAYTGELFF; DNA: TGTGCCAGCAGCCCGTTTATGGCTTACACCGGGGAGCTGTTTTTT
D: TRBD1; V: TRBV4-3; size: -; J: TRBJ2-7; CDR3: CASSQRTGHPNEQYF; DNA: TGCGCCAGCAGCCAACGGACAGGGCACCCCAACGAGCAGTACTTC
D: -; V: TRBV25-1; size: -; J: TRBJ1-2; CDR3: CASSQQGSRGYTF; DNA: TGTGCCAGCAGTCAACAGGGTAGTCGTGGCTACACCTTC
D: TRBD2; V: TRBV6-2/TRBV6-3; size: -; J: TRBJ2-1; CDR3: CASSSGLAGEQFF; DNA: TGTGCCAGCAGTTCGGGACTAGCGGGGGAGCAGTTCTTC
D: -; V: TRBV5-1; size: -; J: TRBJ1-4; CDR3: CASSLQGTSGEKLFF; DNA: TGCGCCAGCAGCCTACAGGGTACGTCGGGGGAAAAACTGTTTTTT
D: TRBD2; V: TRBV30; size: -; J: TRBJ2-3; CDR3: CASPGRAKGDTQYF; DNA: TGTGCCTCGCCCGGGAGGGCCAAGGGGGATACGCAGTATTTT
D: TRBD1; V: TRBV9; size: -; J: TRBJ2-1; CDR3: CASSEGQGTYNEQFF; DNA: TGTGCCAGCAGCGAGGGACAGGGAACTTACAATGAGCAGTTCTTC
D: -; V: TRBV15; size: -; J: TRBJ2-7; CDR3: CATSTGSASYEQYF; DNA: TGTGCCACCAGCACCGGCAGCGCCTCCTACGAGCAGTACTTC
D: TRBD1; V: TRBV7-8; size: -; J: TRBJ1-4; CDR3: CASSLRRDRDWEKLFF; DNA: TGTGCCAGCAGCTTACGGCGGGACAGGGACTGGGAAAAACTGTTTTTT
D: -; V: TRBV6-4; size: -; J: TRBJ1-2; CDR3: CASSDPGGAHTGYTF; DNA: TGTGCCAGCAGTGACCCGGGGGGGGCACATACTGGCTACACCTTC
D: TRBD1; V: TRBV6-4; size: -; J: TRBJ1-1; CDR3: CASSEGQGGSEAFF; DNA: TGTGCCAGCAGTGAGGGACAGGGGGGATCTGAAGCTTTCTTT
D: TRBD1; V: TRBV2; size: -; J: TRBJ2-5; CDR3: CASRKDRAGETQYF; DNA: TGTGCCAGCAGGAAGGACAGGGCAGGGGAGACCCAGTACTTC
D: -; V: TRBV19; size: once; J: TRBJ2-4; CDR3: CASHETGAKNIQYF; DNA: TGTGCCAGCCACGAAACAGGGGCCAAAAACATTCAGTACTTC
D: TRBD1; V: TRBV5-5; size: -; J: TRBJ2-7; CDR3: CASSWPWKGAYEQYF; DNA: TGTGCCAGCAGCTGGCCCTGGAAGGGGGCGTACGAGCAGTACTTC
D: TRBD2; V: TRBV19; size: once; J: TRBJ2-7; CDR3: CASSPGGVYEQYF; DNA: TGTGCCAGTAGTCCTGGGGGGGTCTACGAGCAGTACTTC